Presented here are 2 T cell receptor beta chains from one specimen sequenced in a study of blood T cells in healthy people across ages (dated by TCRdb to 2013 to 2016). Libraries came from 5' RACE. Sequencing relied on an Illumina HiSeq 2500. A second PCR of roughly 7 to 11 cycles was performed with a sample-barcoded 5' primer and a J-beta primer mix. The raw public reads went through TCRdb reprocessing: fastp at Q25, MiXCR clone calling, in-frame beta chains kept. One record per CDR3 amino acid sequence lists the most common genes and DNA. For this sample there are roughly 800,000 distinct CDR3 sequences; 25% appear just once. Under 9.5% of the sample rests with the top ten. A further study also used this sample, focusing on T cells of mothers and their children.

Sequencing was performed on blood. These receptors were obtained from a boy aged 5-17 years in good health.

There are a few counts of this clonotype. The chain is built from TRBV14 and TRBJ2-5; 11 nucleotides agree with TRBD2. Germline-derived CDR1 and CDR2 are SGHDN and FVKESK. CDR3 length: 15 amino acids. J gave up 4 bases and V 5 bases, and 6 bases lay outside the gene matches. CDR3 sequence: CASSVIGLAGETQYF. The DNA of the CDR3 is TGTGCCAGCAGCGTTATTGGACTAGCGGGAGAGACCCAGTACTTC. The variable domain in full, completed from reference TRBV14 and TRBJ2-5, reads EAGVTQFPSHSVIEKGQTVTLRCDPISGHDNLYWYRRVMGKEIKFLLHFVKESKQDESGMPNNRFLAERTGGTYSTLKVQPAELEDSGVYFCASSVIGLAGETQYFGPGTRLLVL.

The chain combines TRBV4-3 with TRBJ2-1; 11 bases are shared with TRBD1. The germline V gene has CDR1 LGHNA and CDR2 YSLEER. The J segment lost 6 bases and the V segment lost 3 bases, leaving 4 bases of the junction unmatched. The CDR3 extends over 15 amino acids. The CDR3 sequence: CASSQRDRGINEQFF. Here the CDR3 DNA reads TGCGCCAGCAGCCAGCGGGACAGGGGGATCAATGAGCAGTTCTTC.